The 27 T cell receptor beta chains in this list originate from one sample, sequenced in a study of T cells in Graves' hyperthyroidism and ophthalmopathy. The investigators amplified TCR beta CDR3 regions from RNA transcripts. Researchers ran a first-round RT-PCR on the TCR CDR3 using the HTBI primer set. MiXCR, run by TCRdb on the multiplex PCR reads, gives a single entry per CDR3 protein. The table has around 660,000 distinct CDR3 sequences, nearly 45% seen once; the top ten hold more than 7%. The source material was peripheral blood or thyroid tissue (not recorded which). The receptors were gathered from an adult man with Graves' disease, either hyperthyroidism or ophthalmopathy (not recorded which).

There are a few counts of this clonotype. The chain uses TRBV7-2 and TRBJ1-2; 7 nucleotides match TRBD1. In germline, CDR1 is SGHTA, CDR2 FQGNSA. Losses at the gene ends were 5 bases for V and 4 bases for J; bases not matched to a gene: 7. This CDR3 has 14 amino acids. The CDR3 loop reads CASSRTGELYGYTF. The CDR3 bases are TGTGCCAGCAGCCGTACAGGGGAACTCTATGGCTACACCTTC.

This clonotype was detected once. V gene TRBV11-1 combines with J gene TRBJ2-7; unclear D gene. CDR1 is SGHAT and CDR2 is FQDESV in the germline V gene (reference sequence). The length of the CDR3 is 15 residues. Here the CDR3 DNA reads TGTGCTAGAGATCAGTTCGCGCCAGGTACCTACGAGCAGTACTTC. Its translation is CARDQFAPGTYEQYF. The full variable domain, rest sourced from reference TRBV11-1 and TRBJ2-7, is EAEVAQSPRYKITEKSQAVAFWCDPISGHATLYWYRQILGQGPELLVQFQDESVVDDSQLPKDRFSAERLKGVDSTLKIQPAELGDSAMYLCARDQFAPGTYEQYFGPGTRLTVT.

This clonotype was counted a few times. The chain recombines TRBV7-8 with TRBJ1-5; D call uncertain. The CDR3 is made up of 18 amino acids. Deletions cut 4 bases from V and 0 bases from J, with 19 bases between. Germline V CDR1 and CDR2: SGHVS, FQNEAQ. The CDR3 region has the DNA TGTGCCAGCAGCTCGTTAAATCGGCAGGCCAGTAGCAATCAGCCCCAGCATTTT. This sequence encodes CASSSLNRQASSNQPQHF.

The chain joins TRBV24-1 to TRBJ2-5; 10 nucleotides line up with TRBD1. Unmatched junction bases numbered 9, after V lost 4 bases and J lost 5 bases. Germline assignment: CDR1 KGHDR and CDR2 SFDVKD. The CDR3 loop spans 16 amino acids. The CDR3 protein is CATSEDGQGGIETQYF. In DNA form, the CDR3 reads TGTGCCACCAGTGAGGACGGACAGGGGGGAATCGAGACCCAGTACTTC.

The chain combines TRBV7-9 with TRBJ2-2; 11 bases line up with TRBD1. This CDR3 has 14 residues. The germline V gene has CDR1 SEHNR and CDR2 FQNEAQ (reference sequence). After removal of 9 bases from V and 6 bases from J, the junction contained 6 bases not matched to a gene. The CDR3 sequence is CASIRGQGAGELFF. The CDR3 bases are TGTGCCAGTATCCGGGGACAGGGGGCCGGGGAGCTGTTTTTT.

This rearrangement joins TRBV29-1 to TRBJ1-6, with 10 bases that match TRBD1. This CDR3 contains 15 residues. J was trimmed by 9 bases and V by 4 bases; bases with no gene match: 9. CDR1 is SQVTM, CDR2 ANQGSEA, per germline. The CDR3 is CSVARQGAVGSPLHF. CDR3 DNA sequence: TGCAGCGTTGCCCGACAGGGGGCAGTAGGTTCACCCCTCCACTTT.

This clonotype was counted at least ten times. The chain is built from TRBV20-1 and TRBJ2-5; a possible D gene is TRBD1 (6 bases). The length of the CDR3 is 14 residues. The V gene's germline CDR1 is DFQATT and CDR2 SNEGSKA (reference sequence). The V end was cut by 0 bases, the J end by 4 bases, with 12 bases between. CDR3 region: CSAREVQGRETQYF. The CDR3 DNA reads TGCAGTGCTAGAGAGGTACAGGGAAGAGAGACCCAGTACTTC.

This chain connects TRBV5-1 to TRBJ1-6, with D perhaps matching TRBD1 (5 bases). The CDR3 is 15 amino acids. V was cut by 4 bases and J by 6 bases, with 14 bases left in between. CDR1 is SGHRS, CDR2 YFSETQ, per germline. The CDR3 protein is CASSRGTHSNSPLHF. In nucleotides, the CDR3 is TGCGCCAGCAGCCGGGGGACCCATTCTAATTCACCCCTCCACTTT.

The sample holds many counts of this clonotype. The V call is TRBV7-9, the J call TRBJ1-1; 7 nucleotides line up with TRBD1. In germline, CDR1 is SEHNR, CDR2 FQNEAQ (reference sequence). J lost 2 bases, V lost 2 bases, and 5 bases had no gene match. The CDR3 has 15 amino acids. The CDR3 loop reads CASSLPGQVNTEAFF. The CDR3 DNA reads TGTGCCAGCAGCTTACCAGGACAGGTTAACACTGAAGCTTTCTTT.

This clonotype was picked up a small number of times. A read error is possible here, since a much larger clone lies one base away. This chain connects TRBV25-1 to TRBJ2-7, with D perhaps TRBD2 (6 bases). Germline V gene sequence: CDR1 MGHDK, CDR2 SYGVNS. The CDR3 is made up of 15 amino acids. With 3 bases removed from V and 1 base from J, the gap between germline ends came to 13 bases. CDR3 nucleotides: TGTGCCAGCAGTGATTCGATGCGGGGATCCTACGAGCAGTACTTC. Translated, it gives CASSDSMRGSYEQYF.

In its sample, this clonotype was seen a few times. V and J are TRBV7-9 and TRBJ2-2; TRBD2 matches 7 bases. Germline loops: CDR1 SEHNR, CDR2 FQNEAQ (reference sequence). Unmatched junction bases numbered 10, after V lost 5 bases and J lost 4 bases. The CDR3 consists of 16 residues. The CDR3 DNA sequence: TGTGCCAGCAGCCACCGCGGGAGTAGGGGCACCGGGGAGCTGTTTTTT. Protein: CASSHRGSRGTGELFF.

Turning to this clonotype: Given the absence of the conserved phenylalanine or tryptophan at the CDR3 end, a read error is likely. No DNA is shown, since the ends of the CDR3 on it are uncertain; the CDR3 is the one TCRdb lists. The chain employs TRBV3-1 and TRBJ1-4. The CDR3 length equals 8 residues, ends included. CDR1 LGHDT and CDR2 YNNKEL come from the germline V gene (reference sequence). CDR3 region: CASSQTAY.

The chain carries TRBV15 and TRBJ2-5; 9 positions match TRBD2. From germline, CDR1 is LNHNV and CDR2 YYDKDF (reference sequence). J gave up 5 bases and V 11 bases, and 3 bases lay outside the gene matches. The CDR3 is 11 residues long. CDR3 amino acids: CASSGDETQYF. CDR3 DNA sequence: TGTGCCTCTAGCGGGGATGAGACCCAGTACTTC. The variable domain in full, with the rest retrieved from reference TRBV15 and TRBJ2-5, is DAMVIQNPRYQVTQFGKPVTLSCSQTLNHNVMYWYQQKSSQAPKLLFHYYDKDFNNEADTPDNFQSRRPNTSFCFLDIRSPGLGDTAMYLCASSGDETQYFGPGTRLLVL.

V usage is TRBV29-1 and J usage is TRBJ1-2, with a tentative D call TRBD1 (5 bases). Germline assignment: CDR1 SQVTM and CDR2 ANQGSEA. V was clipped by 8 bases and J by 6 bases, with 16 bases between them. There are 12 residues in the CDR3. The CDR3 bases are TGCAGCCCGTACACGCAGGGCGATGGCTACACCTTC. Protein product: CSPYTQGDGYTF.

The genes are TRBV2 and TRBJ2-7; TRBD1 matches at 9 bases. Germline CDR1 SNHLY, CDR2 FYNNEI. Trimming at V came to 5 bases and at J to 4 bases, leaving 9 bases not matched to a gene. There are 15 residues in the CDR3. The CDR3 bases are TGTGCCAGCAGTTTAACACCGGGACAGGGATACGAGCAGTACTTC. Protein sequence: CASSLTPGQGYEQYF.

Notes on this clonotype: A much larger clone lies a single base off, so this may be a read error. The rearrangement uses TRBV6-6 and TRBJ1-1, with no clear D. The V gene lost 5 bases and the J gene lost 3 bases, with 19 bases spanning the gap. This CDR3 spans 16 amino acids. CDR1 is MNHNY and CDR2 is SVGAGI in the germline V gene (reference sequence). The CDR3 protein is CASSEWFRNRDTEAFF. The CDR3 DNA reads as TGTGCCAGCAGTGAGTGGTTTAGGAACAGAGACACTGAAGCTTTCTTT.

This clonotype was seen more than once but under ten times. The chain links TRBV19 to TRBJ1-1; no firm D call. CDR3 length: 13 amino acids. The V and J ends lost 4 bases and 1 base respectively, with 7 bases between them. CDR1 and CDR2 from the germline V gene are LNHDA and SQIVND (reference sequence). In DNA form, the CDR3 reads TGTGCCAGTAGTAAGACGGAGAACACTGAAGCTTTCTTT. It translates to CASSKTENTEAFF.

The table lists this clonotype with many counts. The rearrangement joins TRBV20-1 to TRBJ1-3; TRBD1 aligns across 8 bases. The CDR3 consists of 14 residues. The ends lost 3 bases at V and 1 base at J; junction bases unmatched: 2. CDR1 is DFQATT, CDR2 SNEGSKA, per germline (reference sequence). CDR3 loop: CSARDRVSGNTIYF. The CDR3, as DNA: TGCAGTGCTAGGGACAGGGTGTCTGGAAACACCATATATTTT.

J is TRBJ1-2 and V is TRBV29-1; the D is unclear. With 8 bases removed from V and 8 bases from J, the gap between germline ends came to 15 bases. Germline V gives CDR1 SQVTM, CDR2 ANQGSEA. This CDR3 region has 11 residues. Written as DNA, the CDR3 is TGCAGCTGGAGGACCGCTGAGGGCTACACCTTC. Its protein is CSWRTAEGYTF.

In its sample, this clonotype was seen once. The chain employs TRBV25-1 and TRBJ1-2; a possible D gene is TRBD1 (6 bases). Trimming pared 3 bases from V and 7 bases from J, leaving 15 bases between. The CDR3 covers 14 residues. Germline assignment: CDR1 MGHDK and CDR2 SYGVNS. The CDR3 DNA reads TGTGCCAGCAGTGAGGAGGAGGGGGTCTCTGGCTACACCTTC. Amino acids: CASSEEEGVSGYTF.

The gene calls are TRBV5-1 and TRBJ1-5; 8 positions match TRBD1. The ends lost 0 bases at V and 5 bases at J; junction bases unmatched: 7. The germline V gene encodes CDR1 SGHRS and CDR2 YFSETQ. The CDR3 is made up of 16 amino acids. The CDR3 region has the DNA TGCGCCAGCAGCTTGGAAGGGACAGGTACCCATCAGCCCCAGCATTTT. Encoded protein: CASSLEGTGTHQPQHF.

Concerning this clonotype itself: An end of the junction does not agree with germline; a read error may underlie this. The J gene is TRBJ1-1, the V gene TRBV2; D gene uncertain. CDR3 length: 11 residues. Germline CDR1 and CDR2: SNHLY and FYNNEI. CDR3 residues: CASTVEPEASF. CDR3 DNA sequence: TGTGCCAGCACGGTGGAGCCTGAAGCTTCCTTT.

This clonotype was seen a few times. This chain connects TRBV27 to TRBJ1-2; weak D call: TRBD1 (6 bases). CDR1 MNHEY and CDR2 SMNVEV come from the germline V gene (reference sequence). Trimming cost V 2 bases and J 6 bases, with 13 bases left between them. The CDR3 totals 14 residues. CDR3 sequence: CASSLRPGADGYTF. DNA of the CDR3: TGTGCCAGCAGTTTAAGGCCGGGGGCGGATGGCTACACCTTC.

Regarding this clonotype: Possible read error: a much larger clone is one base away. The chain recombines TRBV12-3 or TRBV12-4 with TRBJ1-2, with TRBD1 matching 9 bases. CDR3 length: 14 residues. The CDR3 nucleotides are TGTGCCAGCAGAGCCTGGACAGGGGACGATGGCTGCACCTTC. Residues: CASRAWTGDDGCTF.

This clonotype was detected only a few times. CDR3 region: CASSPSGSLNTEAFF. The CDR3 DNA sequence: TGTGCCAGCAGCCCAAGTGGTAGCCTGAACACTGAAGCTTTCTTT. This rearrangement joins TRBV7-9 to TRBJ1-1; unclear D gene. Germline CDR1 SEHNR, CDR2 FQNEAQ (reference sequence). Trimming left V 5 bases short and J 0 bases short, with 13 bases between. The CDR3 extends over 15 amino acids.

The chain uses TRBV20-1 and TRBJ1-1; 8 nucleotides match TRBD1. The germline V gene encodes CDR1 DFQATT and CDR2 SNEGSKA (reference sequence). V trimming: 2 bases; J trimming: 3 bases; junction bases outside the gene matches: 5. This CDR3 has 14 amino acids. The CDR3 region is CSARSTGADTEAFF. In DNA, the CDR3 is TGCAGTGCTAGATCGACAGGGGCGGACACTGAAGCTTTCTTT.

This clonotype has just a few counts. V gene TRBV7-9 combines with J gene TRBJ1-2; tentative D call: TRBD1 (5 bases). V was pared by 3 bases and J by 2 bases, with 16 bases between. There are 16 residues in the CDR3. Germline CDR1 and CDR2: SEHNR and FQNEAQ (reference sequence). The CDR3 coding sequence is TGTGCCAGCAGCTTTTGGGGCCGAGGAGGGAACTATGGCTACACCTTC. Its translation is CASSFWGRGGNYGYTF.